Listed below are T cell receptor beta chains from one sample, sequenced in a study of blood T cell repertoires in COVID-19. Some clones are missing from TCRdb's copy, which holds only in-frame ones; the method was immunoSEQ multiplex PCR. The table records about 270,000 clones, approximately 92% of them present only once. The specimen was peripheral blood. The origin of the receptors is a person aged 18-35 years with COVID-19, enrolled during active disease. The CDR3 runs from the conserved cysteine through the conserved F or W. Each record gives: J gene, V gene, D gene, clone size, CDR3 DNA, CDR3 protein. A D gene is named only where the DNA matches it firmly. The size entry is marked missing in some rows and otherwise reads once, few, many or a size class.

j_gene: TRBJ1-5; v_gene: TRBV18; d_gene: NA; abundance: NA; CDR3nt: TGTGCCAGCTCACCGGGCGGGAGCAATCAGCCCCAGCATTTT; CDR3aa: CASSPGGSNQPQHF
j_gene: TRBJ1-1; v_gene: TRBV6-5; d_gene: NA; abundance: NA; CDR3nt: TGTGCCAGCAGTTACGCAGATATGAACACTGAAGCTTTCTTT; CDR3aa: CASSYADMNTEAFF
j_gene: TRBJ1-5; v_gene: TRBV19; d_gene: TRBD1; abundance: NA; CDR3nt: TGTGCCAGTAGTAACTCCGACAGGGGGAACAATCAGCCCCAGCATTTT; CDR3aa: CASSNSDRGNNQPQHF
j_gene: TRBJ2-7; v_gene: TRBV6-2/TRBV6-3; d_gene: TRBD2; abundance: NA; CDR3nt: TGTGCCAGCAGCTCGGGGACTATTTTCTACGAGCAGTACTTC; CDR3aa: CASSSGTIFYEQYF
j_gene: TRBJ2-1; v_gene: TRBV5-4; d_gene: TRBD1; abundance: NA; CDR3nt: TGTGCCAGCAGCACCAGGGGGATGATGAACAATGAGCAGTTCTTC; CDR3aa: CASSTRGMMNNEQFF
j_gene: TRBJ2-5; v_gene: TRBV5-6; d_gene: NA; abundance: NA; CDR3nt: TGTGCCAGCAGCTCCAGCGCGGGGGCAGAGACCCAGTACTTC; CDR3aa: CASSSSAGAETQYF
j_gene: TRBJ2-3; v_gene: TRBV2; d_gene: NA; abundance: NA; CDR3nt: TGTGCCAGCAGTGCAGGAAGCACAGATACGCAGTATTTT; CDR3aa: CASSAGSTDTQYF
j_gene: TRBJ2-1; v_gene: TRBV19; d_gene: TRBD2; abundance: NA; CDR3nt: TGTGCCAGTAGTATGGCCCCAGGACTAGCGAGTGGTGAGCAGTTCTTC; CDR3aa: CASSMAPGLASGEQFF
j_gene: TRBJ2-7; v_gene: TRBV6-6; d_gene: NA; abundance: few; CDR3nt: TGTGCCAGCAGTTCCTCAACCGGGGTTTTGACCTACGAGCAGTACTTC; CDR3aa: CASSSSTGVLTYEQYF
j_gene: TRBJ1-1; v_gene: TRBV5-1; d_gene: TRBD1; abundance: NA; CDR3nt: TGCGCCAGCAGCTTGACCGGGACAGGGGGCATGGGCACTGAAGCTTTCTTT; CDR3aa: CASSLTGTGGMGTEAFF
j_gene: TRBJ1-5; v_gene: TRBV6-5; d_gene: NA; abundance: NA; CDR3nt: TGTGCCAGCACCAATTACAGGGCTGATCAGCCCCAGCATTTT; CDR3aa: CASTNYRADQPQHF
j_gene: TRBJ2-2; v_gene: TRBV3-1/TRBV3-2; d_gene: NA; abundance: NA; CDR3nt: TGTGCCAGCAGCCAAGGGACTTTCGAGGGGGAGCTGTTTTTT; CDR3aa: CASSQGTFEGELFF
j_gene: TRBJ1-6; v_gene: TRBV14; d_gene: NA; abundance: NA; CDR3nt: TGTGCCAGCAGCCAAGTGGGGAGCTCCTATAATTCACCCCTCCACTTT; CDR3aa: CASSQVGSSYNSPLHF
j_gene: TRBJ2-7; v_gene: TRBV29-1; d_gene: TRBD2; abundance: NA; CDR3nt: TGCAGCGTTGAAGCCCCTAGCGGGAGTTACGAGCAGTACTTC; CDR3aa: CSVEAPSGSYEQYF
j_gene: TRBJ2-7; v_gene: TRBV25-1; d_gene: NA; abundance: NA; CDR3nt: TGTGCCAGCAGTGTCGACAGCTCGGGCTACGAGCAGTACTTC; CDR3aa: CASSVDSSGYEQYF
j_gene: TRBJ1-5; v_gene: TRBV23-1; d_gene: NA; abundance: NA; CDR3nt: TGCGCCAGCAGTCGCTCCACTCAAGGGGATTATCAGCCCCAGCATTTT; CDR3aa: CASSRSTQGDYQPQHF